This TCR beta chain was captured by sequencing in a study of cytomegalovirus exposure and HLA in healthy donors. Regarding the study as a whole: In a later analysis, specific HLA alleles were associated with 15,000 to 20,000 TCR beta sequences at a 0.05 false discovery rate. The productive fraction for most TCR beta V segments was about 90% or about 30% in an earlier analysis. Presence/absence analyses treated sequencing depth as roughly uniform across donors.

Regarding this clone: Its target is not known.

The germline V gene encodes CDR1 MNHNS and CDR2 SASEGT. Trimming cost V 4 bases and J 3 bases, with 13 bases left between them. This CDR3 spans 14 amino acids. The PCR had 60 Vbeta and 13 Jbeta primers. The protocol was immunoSEQ multiplex PCR, while the TCRdb copy is restricted to in-frame clones and leaves out a portion. The table has 150,000 to 200,000 clones, over 60% seen once; the top ten hold around 1.5%. The rearrangement uses TRBV6-1 and TRBJ2-7; perhaps TRBD1 as D (6 bases). The sequenced material came from PBMCs. This sequence was found in a man younger than 35 in good health and CMV-seronegative. The CDR3 DNA sequence: TGTGCCAGCAGTGCACACGGGACAAGCTACGAGCAGTACTTC. Amino acids: CASSAHGTSYEQYF.